The 20 T cell receptor beta chains below all came from one sample that was sequenced in a study of T cell clonality in common variable immunodeficiency. Produced via immunoSEQ multiplex PCR; TCRdb's table is partial and in-frame only. Sampling found 25,000 to 30,000 clones, none seen once. Regarding the study as a whole: Common variable immunodeficiency TCR beta sequences reportedly had fewer deletions and N-nucleotide insertions.

Their antigens are not known. Sequencing was carried out using peripheral blood mononuclear cells. All receptors come from a human donor with common variable immunodeficiency.

This clone has only a few counts. The read is 3 residues too short to cover the CDR3 end, so that end is filled in from the germline J gene. This chain joins TRBV11-2 and TRBJ2-7; perhaps TRBD1 as D (6 bases). The CDR3 is 14 amino acids. The V end lost 4 bases, the J end lost 6 bases, and 16 bases lay between the germline ends. From germline, CDR1 is SGHAT and CDR2 FQNNGV. The part of the CDR3 DNA that was read is TGTGCCAGCAGCTCCAGACAGGCTGGGGGCGAG. It specifies CASSSRQAGGE. The full CDR3 protein is CASSSRQAGGEQYF.

This clone was observed a handful of times. The missing CDR3 end, 3 residues past where the read stops, is filled in from the germline J gene. The V gene is TRBV7-9, the J gene TRBJ1-2, with 10 bases aligning to TRBD1. Germline V gene data show CDR1 as SEHNR and CDR2 as FQNEAQ (reference sequence). Trimming took 4 bases from V and 7 from J; bases not matched to a gene: 6. CDR3 length equals 14 residues. The CDR3 reads CASSSSTGGTGYTF. CDR3 bases read: TGTGCCAGCAGCTCCTCGACAGGGGGCACTGGC.

A few counts support this clone. Read sequence stops 3 residues before the CDR3 end, and the germline J gene provides the missing end. The rearrangement joins TRBV18 to TRBJ1-1, with D perhaps TRBD1 (6 bases). Germline values: CDR1 KGHSH, CDR2 LQKENI. CDR3 length: 15 amino acids. Trimming took off 3 bases at V and 1 base at J, with 12 bases between the two ends. CDR3 protein: CASSPLPTGNTEAFF. The CDR3 DNA, read in part, is TGTGCCAGCTCACCTCTCCCGACAGGGAACACTGAA.

This clone appeared a few times. The sequence runs out 3 residues before the end of the CDR3; the remainder is reconstructed from the germline J gene. The chain employs TRBV7-2 and TRBJ2-3; weak D call: TRBD2 (5 bases). Germline values: CDR1 SGHTA, CDR2 FQGNSA. This CDR3 spans 13 amino acids. The V gene lost 6 bases and the J gene lost 2 bases, with 9 bases spanning the gap. The CDR3 DNA, read in part, is TGTGCCAGCAGTTCGGACTCCACAGATACG. It specifies CASSSDSTDT. From start to end, the CDR3 is CASSSDSTDTQYF.

As for this clone: The CDR3 goes on 3 residues after the read ends, and that part is filled in from the germline J gene. V gene TRBV7-3 combines with J gene TRBJ2-3, with a tentative D call TRBD2 (5 bases). The CDR3 spans 12 residues. Looked up from germline, CDR1 is SGHTA and CDR2 is FQGTGA. V lost 5 bases to trimming and J lost 3 bases, with 6 bases between them. CDR3 region: CASSPGTDTQYF. The CDR3 DNA, read in part, is TGTGCCAGCAGCCCGGGGACAGATACG. Full variable domain (remainder filled in from reference TRBV7-3 and TRBJ2-3): GAGVSQTPSNKVTEKGKYVELRCDPISGHTALYWYRQSLGQGPEFLIYFQGTGAADDSGLPNDRFFAVRPEGSVSTLKIQRTERGDSAVYLCASSPGTDTQYFGPGTRLTVL.

A few counts support this clone. The read finishes 3 residues shy of the CDR3 end, and the germline J gene is used to complete it. V gene TRBV29-1 combines with J gene TRBJ2-7; maybe TRBD1 (6 bases). V was trimmed by 4 bases and J by 3 bases, leaving 7 bases between them. The CDR3 covers 11 residues. Per germline, CDR1 SQVTM and CDR2 ANQGSEA. The covered CDR3 bases are TGCAGCGTTGGGACAGACTACGAG. It codes for CSVGTDYE. The full CDR3 reads CSVGTDYEQYF.

Of note for this clone: At one of its ends the junction is not consistent with the germline gene, which may arise from a read error. The missing CDR3 end, 3 residues past where the read stops, is filled in from the germline J gene. The gene calls are TRBV7-6 and TRBJ2-2, with a tentative D call TRBD2 (6 bases). CDR1 and CDR2 (germline): SGHVS, FNYEAQ. There are 15 residues in the CDR3. CDR3 DNA, as far as it was read: TGTGCCAGCAGCACGAGGGACTCGAAGACCGGGGAG. Residues: CASSTRDSKTGE. The entire CDR3 sequence reads CASSTRDSKTGELFF. Together with reference TRBV7-6 and TRBJ2-2, the CDR3 gives the full variable domain: GAGVSQSPRYKVTKRGQDVALRCDPISGHVSLYWYRQALGQGPEFLTYFNYEAQQDKSGLPNDRFSAERPEGSISTLTIQRTEQRDSAMYRCASSTRDSKTGELFFGEGSRLTVL.

This clone was counted only a few times. One end of the junction is discordant with germline, which a read error may explain. The read ends 3 residues shy of where the CDR3 ends; the end is completed using the germline J gene. V gene TRBV18 combines with J gene TRBJ1-1; 8 bases align to TRBD1. Germline V CDR1 and CDR2: KGHSH, LQKENI. The CDR3 has 15 residues. The CDR3 sequence is CAGSPTRTGLVEAFF. The CDR3 bases that were read are TGTGCCGGCTCACCTACAAGGACAGGGTTGGTTGAA.

There are many counts of this clone. The sequenced CDR3 bases are TGTGCCAGCAGCCTCCGGACAGGGGGCTTGGAGACC. This codes for CASSLRTGGLET. The entire CDR3 reads CASSLRTGGLETQYF. This sequence joins TRBV5-5 and TRBJ2-5, with TRBD1 matching 11 bases. The sequence runs out 3 residues before the end of the CDR3; the remainder is reconstructed from the germline J gene. The CDR3 has 15 residues. CDR1 is SGHKS, CDR2 YYEKEE, per germline (reference sequence). The ends lost 4 bases at V and 5 bases at J; junction bases unmatched: 7. The complete variable domain, with remaining parts taken from reference TRBV5-5 and TRBJ2-5, reads DAGVTQSPTHLIKTRGQQVTLRCSPISGHKSVSWYQQVLGQGPQFIFQYYEKEERGRGNFPDRFSARQFPNYSSELNVNALLLGDSALYLCASSLRTGGLETQYFGPGTRLLVL.

This clone was seen ten or more times. The sequence runs out 3 residues before the end of the CDR3; the remainder is reconstructed from the germline J gene. The chain joins TRBV7-2 to TRBJ2-7; D could derive from TRBD1 or TRBD2 (7 bases each). The CDR3 is 15 amino acids. Germline V gene lookup returns CDR1 SGHTA and CDR2 FQGNSA. Trimming took 2 bases from V and 2 from J, leaving 13 bases between them. The CDR3 loop reads CASSLREGATYEQYF. The covered CDR3 bases are TGTGCCAGCAGCTTAAGGGAGGGGGCCACCTACGAG.

In the case of this clone: The read stops 3 residues short of the end of the CDR3; the missing end is completed from the germline J gene. The rearrangement uses TRBV2 and TRBJ1-5, with D possibly being TRBD1 (5 bases). This CDR3 comprises 15 residues. V shed 0 bases and J shed 2 bases, with 8 bases lying between them. CDR1 SNHLY and CDR2 FYNNEI come from the germline V gene. The CDR3 sequence is CASSEAQGRNQPQHF. The DNA read from the CDR3 is TGTGCCAGCAGTGAAGCGCAGGGCCGCAATCAGCCC.

This clone appeared many times. The read ends 3 residues before the CDR3 terminus; that terminus is restored from the germline J gene. The V and J genes are TRBV5-4 and TRBJ2-5; TRBD1 or TRBD2 may be the D gene (6 bases each). The CDR3 loop spans 14 amino acids. Germline V CDR1 and CDR2: SGHNT, YYREEE (reference sequence). V was cut by 2 bases and J by 7 bases, with 15 bases left in between. The CDR3 loop reads CASSLVGGGGTQYF. The sequenced part of the CDR3 DNA is TGTGCCAGCAGCTTAGTAGGGGGAGGAGGGACC.

This clone was observed a few times. The read is 3 residues too short to cover the CDR3 end, so that end is filled in from the germline J gene. This sequence joins TRBV6-1 and TRBJ1-2; the D gene is possibly TRBD1 (5 bases). The CDR3 is 15 residues long. In germline, CDR1 is MNHNS, CDR2 SASEGT. Trimming took 3 bases from V and 6 from J, leaving 17 bases between them. The CDR3: CASSDQPTWGDGYTF. The CDR3 bases that were read are TGTGCCAGCAGTGACCAGCCTACCTGGGGGGATGGC.

Many counts were recorded for this clone. The CDR3 extends 3 residues past the end of the read, so its final part is completed from the germline J gene. This rearrangement joins TRBV5-6 to TRBJ2-3, with 8 bases aligning to TRBD1. The germline V gene has CDR1 SGHDT and CDR2 YYEEEE. The CDR3 extends over 15 amino acids. With V trimmed by 3 bases and J by 6 bases, 9 bases remained unmatched. This CDR3 reads CASSSPGQEMDTQYF. The CDR3 bases that were read are TGTGCCAGCAGCTCCCCGGGACAGGAGATGGATACG.

This clone was recorded many times. From the germline J gene comes the end of the CDR3, since the read stops 3 residues before it. This chain connects TRBV5-1 to TRBJ2-5, with D perhaps matching TRBD1 or TRBD2 (6 bases each). The length of the CDR3 is 16 residues. V was clipped by 3 bases and J by 5 bases, with 20 bases between them. Germline values: CDR1 SGHRS, CDR2 YFSETQ. CDR3 amino acids: CASSSNVIGGGETQYF. CDR3 DNA (partial): TGCGCCAGCAGCTCTAATGTTATAGGGGGAGGTGAGACC.

This clone turned up a few times. The read stops 3 residues short of the end of the CDR3; the missing end is completed from the germline J gene. V usage is TRBV19 and J usage is TRBJ1-2; 10 bases are shared with TRBD1. Losses at the gene ends were 8 bases for V and 4 bases for J; bases not matched to a gene: 4. The CDR3 spans 13 residues. Germline assignment: CDR1 LNHDA and CDR2 SQIVND (reference sequence). The part of the CDR3 DNA that was read is TGTGCCAGTTCGACAGGGGGCCTCTATGGC. Amino acid sequence: CASSTGGLYG. The entire CDR3 is CASSTGGLYGYTF.

To note about this clone: The CDR3 goes on 3 residues after the read ends, and that part is filled in from the germline J gene. This chain joins TRBV29-1 and TRBJ2-5, with a tentative D call TRBD1 (6 bases). Germline-derived CDR1 and CDR2 are SQVTM and ANQGSEA. Trimming removed 5 bases from V and 5 bases from J, with 15 bases in between. The CDR3 has 13 amino acids. Incomplete CDR3 DNA: TGCAGCGTTCGCACTACAGGGTTCGAGACC. Translation gives CSVRTTGFET. The CDR3 in full is CSVRTTGFETQYF.

Note on this clone: The read halts 3 residues ahead of the CDR3 end, with the missing end drawn from the germline J gene. The rearrangement joins TRBV19 to TRBJ1-3, with D possibly matching TRBD1 (6 bases). Trimming shortened V by 6 bases and J by 0 bases, and 12 bases separated the two germline ends. Germline CDR1 and CDR2: LNHDA and SQIVND (reference sequence). CDR3 length equals 15 residues. CDR3 loop: CASRERGHSGNTIYF. The CDR3 bases that were read are TGTGCCAGTAGAGAACGGGGACACTCTGGAAACACC.

This clone has just a few counts. The read gets to within 3 residues of the CDR3 end, and the germline J gene fills in the rest. This chain connects TRBV7-9 to TRBJ2-1, with D possibly TRBD2 on 5 matching bases. Deletions cut 5 bases from V and 9 bases from J, with 20 bases between. The germline gives CDR1 SEHNR, CDR2 FQNEAQ (reference sequence). The CDR3 totals 15 residues. Incomplete CDR3 DNA: TGTGCCAGCAGCGCGAGAGGTGAACTAGACCGTGAG. Protein sequence: CASSARGELDRE. The full-length CDR3 reads as CASSARGELDREQFF.

In its sample, this clone was seen a few times. The read terminates 3 residues ahead of where the CDR3 ends, so the germline J gene completes it. The chain carries TRBV19 and TRBJ2-4, with TRBD2 matching 8 bases. V trimming: 5 bases; J trimming: 8 bases; junction bases outside the gene matches: 11. Per the germline V gene, CDR1 is LNHDA and CDR2 is SQIVND (reference sequence). The CDR3 spans 15 residues. CDR3 DNA, as far as it was read: TGTGCCAGTAGTTCCGGGGGGGGTGGGACCTACATT. Translation gives CASSSGGGGTYI. The entire CDR3 sequence reads CASSSGGGGTYIQYF.